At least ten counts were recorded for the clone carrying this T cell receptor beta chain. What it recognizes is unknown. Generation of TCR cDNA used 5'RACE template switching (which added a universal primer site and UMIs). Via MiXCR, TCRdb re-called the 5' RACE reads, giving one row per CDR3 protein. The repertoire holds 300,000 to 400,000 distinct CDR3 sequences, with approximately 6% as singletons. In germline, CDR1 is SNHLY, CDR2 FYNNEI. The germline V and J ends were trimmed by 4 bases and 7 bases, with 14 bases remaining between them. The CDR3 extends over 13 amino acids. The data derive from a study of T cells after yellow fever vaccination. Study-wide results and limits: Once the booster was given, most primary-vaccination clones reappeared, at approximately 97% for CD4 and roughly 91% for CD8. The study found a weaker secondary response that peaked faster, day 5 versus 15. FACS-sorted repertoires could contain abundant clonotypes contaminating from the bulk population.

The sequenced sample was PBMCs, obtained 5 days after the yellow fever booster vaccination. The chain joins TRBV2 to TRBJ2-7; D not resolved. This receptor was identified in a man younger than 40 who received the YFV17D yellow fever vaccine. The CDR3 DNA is TGTGCCAGCAGTGGAGTGGGTGAGGTAGAGCAGTACTTC. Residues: CASSGVGEVEQYF.